This is a list of T cell receptor beta chains from one sample in a study of blood T cell repertoires in COVID-19. Assay: immunoSEQ multiplex PCR; the TCRdb copy retains only in-frame clones and omits some. The table lists some 170,000 clones, almost 80% of them singletons. Material: PBMCs or T cells enriched from blood (not recorded which). All receptors come from a woman aged 50 to 60 who had recovered from COVID-19. The CDR3 runs from the conserved cysteine through the conserved F or W. The D gene is left open where the match is weak. Only part of the rows carry a size: once, few, many, or a class if the clone is expanded.

J gene | clone size | V gene | D gene | CDR3 DNA | CDR3 protein
TRBJ2-7 | NA | TRBV30 | NA | TGTGCCTGCAGGGGATCCTACGAGCAGTACTTC | CACRGSYEQYF
TRBJ1-2 | NA | TRBV30 | NA | TGTGCCTGGAGTGTACTATCAGGGTACCGAGGCTACACCTTC | CAWSVLSGYRGYTF
TRBJ1-4 | few | TRBV7-9 | NA | TGTGCCAGCAGCTTACCATGGGCCCCAAATGAAAAACTGTTTTTT | CASSLPWAPNEKLFF
TRBJ1-4 | NA | TRBV7-2 | NA | TGTGCCAGCAGCTTAGGACAAAATGAAAAACTGTTTTTT | CASSLGQNEKLFF
TRBJ2-7 | NA | TRBV15 | TRBD2 | TGTGCCACCAGCGGGGGACTAGCGGGAGTTTCGGAAGAGCAGTACTTC | CATSGGLAGVSEEQYF
TRBJ1-2 | NA | TRBV6-5 | TRBD1 | TGTGCCAGCAGCCCACAGGGGGCGAACTATGGCTACACCTTC | CASSPQGANYGYTF
TRBJ1-2 | few | TRBV12-3/TRBV12-4 | NA | TGTGCCAGCACTTCGACAGAATCTGGCTACACCTTC | CASTSTESGYTF
TRBJ2-3 | NA | TRBV27 | NA | TGTGCCAGCAGTCAGACACGCACAGATACGCAGTATTTT | CASSQTRTDTQYF
TRBJ1-2 | few | TRBV9 | NA | TGTGCCAGCACCGCCCGGGAGGTGGGGGCTTATGGCTACACCTTC | CASTAREVGAYGYTF
TRBJ2-3 | NA | TRBV29-1 | TRBD1 | TGCAGCGTTCTCCAGACAGGGGCGACAGATACGCAGTATTTT | CSVLQTGATDTQYF
TRBJ1-6 | once | TRBV28 | TRBD1 | TGTGCCAGCAGTCTCTTAGACAGGGGAAATTCACCCCTCCACTTT | CASSLLDRGNSPLHF
TRBJ1-2 | NA | TRBV2 | NA | TGTGCCAGCAGACTCGACAGGCGAGATGGCTACACCTTC | CASRLDRRDGYTF
TRBJ2-3 | NA | TRBV6-5 | TRBD1 | TGTGCCACCTCCGGGACAGCATTTACGCATACGCAGTATTTT | CATSGTAFTHTQYF
TRBJ1-2 | NA | TRBV6-5 | NA | TGTGCCAGCAGGAATCCTTTGGGGGCGGGCGGCTACACCTTC | CASRNPLGAGGYTF
TRBJ1-3 | NA | TRBV9 | NA | TGTGCCAGCAGCGTAGGTCGAGGACTGGCTGGAAACACCATATATTTT | CASSVGRGLAGNTIYF
TRBJ2-7 | once | TRBV5-1 | TRBD2 | TGCGCCAGCAGCTTGCAGGGACTAGCGGGAACGGTTTCGAACGAGCAGTACTTC | CASSLQGLAGTVSNEQYF
TRBJ2-7 | NA | TRBV18 | TRBD1 | TGTGCCAGCTCACCGTCCGGGACAGAGTACGAGCAGTACTTC | CASSPSGTEYEQYF
TRBJ1-1 | few | TRBV5-5 | NA | TGTGCCAGCATCGTCGGACTTACGAACACTGAAGCTTTCTTT | CASIVGLTNTEAFF
TRBJ2-3 | NA | TRBV27 | NA | TGTGCCAGTAACTGGGCGGGCATCGCCACAGATACGCAGTATTTT | CASNWAGIATDTQYF
TRBJ2-1 | few | TRBV5-8 | TRBD1 | TGTGCCAGCAGCTTGGGGGCCAGGGGGTACAATGAGCAGTTCTTC | CASSLGARGYNEQFF
TRBJ2-7 | NA | TRBV28 | TRBD1 | TGTGCCAGTGGACAGGGGCATTACGAGCAGTACTTC | CASGQGHYEQYF
TRBJ1-4 | NA | TRBV5-1 | NA | TGCGCCAGCAGCTGGGCCCTGGGACTGGCAGAAAAACTGTTTTTT | CASSWALGLAEKLFF
TRBJ2-7 | NA | TRBV11-2 | TRBD2 | TGTGCCAGCAGCTTAGGGGGAGGGTACGTCTCCTACGAGCAGTACTTC | CASSLGGGYVSYEQYF
TRBJ2-3 | NA | TRBV19 | TRBD2 | TGTGCCAGTAGTATTCGACTAGCGGGAGGTGATACGCAGTATTTT | CASSIRLAGGDTQYF
TRBJ2-1 | NA | TRBV9 | TRBD1 | TGTGCCAGCAGCGCCCGGACAGGGAGGCCCGATGAGCAGTTCTTC | CASSARTGRPDEQFF
TRBJ2-2 | few | TRBV7-3 | NA | TGTGCCAGCAGCCCACTCTTCGCCGGGGAGCTGTTTTTT | CASSPLFAGELFF
TRBJ1-4 | many | TRBV10-1 | TRBD1 | TGCGCCAAACGGACAGGGAGGGGTTTTAAAACTAATGAAAAACTGTTTTTT | CAKRTGRGFKTNEKLFF
TRBJ2-7 | NA | TRBV27 | NA | TGTGCCAGCAGTTTAAAACGGGGTGCTCACGAGCAGTACTTC | CASSLKRGAHEQYF
TRBJ2-2 | NA | TRBV18 | TRBD1 | TGTGCCAGCTCACCACTGGGACAGGGCGGGAACACCGGGGAGCTGTTTTTT | CASSPLGQGGNTGELFF
TRBJ2-2 | few | TRBV7-6 | NA | TGTGCCAGCAGCTTAGCTGCCAACAGGGTCCCCGGGGAGCTGTTTTTT | CASSLAANRVPGELFF
TRBJ2-5 | NA | TRBV28 | TRBD1 | TGTGCCAGCAGTCACCGGTTGGGACAGGGTTCGAAGTCGGAGACCCAGTACTTC | CASSHRLGQGSKSETQYF
TRBJ1-4 | NA | TRBV6-8 | NA | TGTGCCAGCAGTTCGGATGAAAAACTGTTTTTT | CASSSDEKLFF
TRBJ1-2 | NA | TRBV24-1 | NA | TGTGCCACCTCTGCCGCGACAGCGCGGGGCTACACCTTC | CATSAATARGYTF
TRBJ1-3 | NA | TRBV9 | TRBD1 | TGTGCCAGCAGCGTAGCCGGACAGGGAGACACCATATATTTT | CASSVAGQGDTIYF
TRBJ1-2 | NA | TRBV7-3 | NA | TGTGCCAGCAGCGTAAGGGAGGGCTATGGCTACACCTTC | CASSVREGYGYTF
TRBJ1-1 | NA | TRBV28 | TRBD1 | TGTGCCAGCACAAGCTGGGGGGACAGGGAAGCTTTCTTT | CASTSWGDREAFF
TRBJ1-1 | NA | TRBV28 | NA | TGTGCCAGCAGTCCCGGGGGGGGAACCACTGAAGCTTTCTTT | CASSPGGGTTEAFF
TRBJ1-5 | NA | TRBV24-1 | TRBD1 | TGTGCCACCAGTGATGACAGGGCCGGCAATCAGCCCCAGCATTTT | CATSDDRAGNQPQHF
TRBJ2-5 | NA | TRBV28 | NA | TGTGCCAGCAGTTTAGTGAGGCTCGGAGAGACCCAGTACTTC | CASSLVRLGETQYF
TRBJ1-3 | few | TRBV9 | NA | TGTGCCAGCAGCGTTGGACAGAGAGTCTCTGGAAACACCATATATTTT | CASSVGQRVSGNTIYF
TRBJ1-1 | NA | TRBV6-5 | NA | TGTGCCAGCAGTTACCGAACGACAGCGAACACTGAAGCTTTCTTT | CASSYRTTANTEAFF
TRBJ2-7 | few | TRBV15 | TRBD2 | TGTGCCACCAGCAGGCACAGGGCTGGGACTAGTCGCAACGAGCAGTACTTC | CATSRHRAGTSRNEQYF
TRBJ2-1 | NA | TRBV18 | NA | TGTGCCAGCTCACCAAGATCCAGCTCCTACAATGAGCAGTTCTTC | CASSPRSSSYNEQFF
TRBJ1-1 | few | TRBV9 | NA | TGTGCCAGCAGCCTTACAGGGAACGCTGAAGCTTTCTTT | CASSLTGNAEAFF
TRBJ2-3 | NA | TRBV14 | NA | TGTGCCAGCAGCCAAGGTCGAGCCTTGAACACAGATACGCAGTATTTT | CASSQGRALNTDTQYF
TRBJ2-3 | NA | TRBV28 | NA | TGTGCCAGCAGTCATACACTACGCACAGATACGCAGTATTTT | CASSHTLRTDTQYF
TRBJ2-1 | NA | TRBV7-9 | NA | TGTGCCAGCAGCCCACCGACAGGTACCTCCTACAATGAGCAGTTCTTC | CASSPPTGTSYNEQFF
TRBJ1-2 | NA | TRBV5-1 | NA | TGCGCCAGCAGCTTGGGCAGGGGAAACTATGGCTACACCTTC | CASSLGRGNYGYTF
TRBJ1-3 | NA | TRBV30 | NA | TGTGCCAGATCAGACTTTTCTGGAAACACCATATATTTT | CARSDFSGNTIYF
TRBJ2-5 | NA | TRBV5-1 | NA | TGCGCCAGCAGCCCACGACAGCAAGAGACCCAGTACTTC | CASSPRQQETQYF
TRBJ2-2 | NA | TRBV24-1 | TRBD1 | TGTGCCACCAGTGAGCCCGGGACAGCGAACACCGGGGAGCTGTTTTTT | CATSEPGTANTGELFF
TRBJ2-7 | few | TRBV2 | TRBD1 | TGTGCCAGCAGGACAGGGGATTCCTACGAGCAGTACTTC | CASRTGDSYEQYF
TRBJ2-1 | NA | TRBV28 | TRBD2 | TGTGCCAGCAGTTTAAGGCTAGCGGGAGGAAATGAGCAGTTCTTC | CASSLRLAGGNEQFF
TRBJ2-3 | few | TRBV7-9 | TRBD2 | TGTGCCAGCAGCTTCCCTAGCGGATACCGAGGTACAGATACGCAGTATTTT | CASSFPSGYRGTDTQYF
TRBJ1-5 | few | TRBV28 | NA | TGTGCCAGCAGTTTTCTTAGCAATCAGCCCCAGCATTTT | CASSFLSNQPQHF
TRBJ1-1 | NA | TRBV2 | TRBD1 | TGTGCCAGCAGTCGACAGGGGGTTTTCACTGAAGCTTTCTTT | CASSRQGVFTEAFF
TRBJ1-1 | NA | TRBV29-1 | NA | TGCAGCGCTCTTCGGGGGACTGAAGCTTTCTTT | CSALRGTEAFF
TRBJ1-3 | NA | TRBV18 | NA | TGTGCCAGCTCACCACCAACGGGGGATGGAAACACCATATATTTT | CASSPPTGDGNTIYF
TRBJ2-5 | few | TRBV12-3/TRBV12-4 | TRBD2 | TGTGCCAGCAGCCTCGGACTAGAAGAGACCCAGTACTTC | CASSLGLEETQYF